Given below is one T cell receptor (beta chain) in context. The antigen is undetermined. The use of a sample-barcoded 5' primer and a J-beta primer mix characterized a second PCR of roughly 6 to 11 cycles. TCRdb re-called the 5' RACE reads with MiXCR, one entry per CDR3 protein. The sample consists of 1,800,000 or so distinct CDR3 sequences, about two fifths of them appearing once. Drawing of peripheral blood yielded about 9.8 milliliters from each donor. Extracted total RNA amounted to at least 5.5 micrograms for each sample. Per the germline V gene, CDR1 is MNHEY and CDR2 is SVGAGI. Trimming cost V 2 bases and J 4 bases; bases outside gene matches: 9. The CDR3 extends over 17 amino acids. The sample comes from a study of blood T cells in healthy people across ages. The study's findings and limits: Diversity of TCR beta correlated strongly with naive T cell percentage.

This sequence was found in a human donor in good health. This chain uses TRBV6-5 with TRBJ2-2, with 8 nucleotides matching TRBD1. The source material was blood. CDR3 amino acids: CASSYPGTGSSTGELFF. The CDR3, as DNA: TGTGCCAGCAGTTACCCCGGGACAGGTTCGAGCACCGGGGAGCTGTTTTTT.